The 18 T cell receptor beta chains listed next were all sequenced from one sample in a study of OX40 agonist ivuxolimab in advanced cancers. The assay was immunoSEQ multiplex PCR, and TCRdb's table has in-frame clones only and misses some. Counted here are around 67,000 clones, approximately 80% occurring once; the ten biggest clones make up 0.95% to 1.5%. This specimen consisted of CD4+ or CD8+ T cells sorted from blood, obtained in a trial of the OX40 agonist ivuxolimab. The receptors here all came from an adult with an advanced solid tumor such as melanoma, head and neck, liver or kidney cancer.

V is TRBV9 and J is TRBJ1-2, with D possibly matching TRBD1 (5 bases). V dropped 4 bases and J dropped 5 bases, with 12 bases sitting between them. There are 13 residues in the CDR3. Germline V gene sequence: CDR1 SGDLS, CDR2 YYNGEE. The CDR3 DNA follows: TGTGCCAGCAGCCGGGGACGGCAATATGGCTACACCTTC. Translated, it gives CASSRGRQYGYTF.

The chain uses TRBV10-3 and TRBJ2-3; 13 positions match TRBD2. The V and J ends lost 10 bases and 1 base, in that order; junction bases with no gene match: 2. The CDR3 extends over 14 amino acids. In germline, CDR1 is ENHRY, CDR2 SYGVKD. CDR3 in amino acids: CARGLAGRTDTQYF. CDR3 nucleotide sequence: TGTGCCAGGGGACTAGCGGGGCGCACAGATACGCAGTATTTT.

This chain joins TRBV5-1 and TRBJ1-4, with 11 bases that match TRBD1. The CDR3 contains 16 residues. CDR1 is SGHRS and CDR2 is YFSETQ in the germline V gene. With V trimmed by 0 bases and J by 8 bases, 6 bases remained unmatched. The CDR3 DNA follows: TGCGCCAGCAGCTTGGGACCGGGACAGGGGGGCGAAAAACTGTTTTTT. It translates to CASSLGPGQGGEKLFF. Based on the CDR3 plus reference TRBV5-1 and TRBJ1-4, the full variable domain is KAGVTQTPRYLIKTRGQQVTLSCSPISGHRSVSWYQQTPGQGLQFLFEYFSETQRNKGNFPGRFSGRQFSNSRSEMNVSTLELGDSALYLCASSLGPGQGGEKLFFGSGTQLSVL.

V usage is TRBV25-1 and J usage is TRBJ2-7; D might be TRBD1 or TRBD2, each matching 6 bases. The CDR3 consists of 13 residues. V shed 2 bases and J shed 2 bases, with 7 bases lying between them. Germline loops: CDR1 MGHDK, CDR2 SYGVNS. This CDR3 reads CASSEGGPYEQYF. CDR3 nucleotide sequence: TGTGCCAGCAGTGAAGGGGGGCCCTACGAGCAGTACTTC.

The genes are TRBV18 and TRBJ2-5; D remains ambiguous. CDR1 and CDR2 from the germline V gene are KGHSH and LQKENI. CDR3 size: 13 residues. V lost 5 bases and J lost 5, with 12 bases in between. The CDR3 sequence is CASSIKGQETQYF. CDR3 sequence (DNA): TGTGCCAGCTCAATTAAGGGCCAGGAGACCCAGTACTTC.

The chain couples TRBV29-1 to TRBJ1-1; D is unresolved. This CDR3 contains 13 residues. Trimming left V 2 bases short and J 0 bases short, with 7 bases between. Germline V gives CDR1 SQVTM, CDR2 ANQGSEA. CDR3: CSVETGVNTEAFF. The CDR3 bases are TGCAGCGTTGAAACTGGGGTGAACACTGAAGCTTTCTTT.

The chain employs TRBV6-1 and TRBJ1-2, with D unresolved. V was clipped by 2 bases and J by 8 bases, with 15 bases between them. This CDR3 comprises 14 residues. Germline CDR1 MNHNS, CDR2 SASEGT. The CDR3 is CASSEWEEGGGYTF. In nucleotides, the CDR3 is TGTGCCAGCAGTGAATGGGAGGAGGGAGGAGGCTACACCTTC.

This chain links TRBV7-2 with TRBJ1-1; D is ambiguous. The V end lost 6 bases, the J end lost 0 bases, and 14 bases lay between the germline ends. Germline V CDR1 and CDR2: SGHTA, FQGNSA. CDR3 length: 15 amino acids. The CDR3: CASSISTHMNTEAFF. The CDR3 DNA reads TGTGCCAGCAGTATTTCGACGCATATGAACACTGAAGCTTTCTTT.

The rearrangement joins TRBV5-6 to TRBJ1-2; no firm D call. With 4 bases removed from V and 5 bases from J, the gap between germline ends came to 18 bases. Germline V lookup: CDR1 SGHDT, CDR2 YYEEEE. This CDR3 is built from 15 residues. The CDR3 loop is CASSLPPADTYGYTF. The CDR3 nucleotides read TGTGCCAGCAGCCTACCCCCCGCTGACACATATGGCTACACCTTC.

The chain couples TRBV4-2 to TRBJ1-5; TRBD1 matches at 10 bases. The CDR3 runs 15 residues. V lost 4 bases and J lost 6; bases outside the gene matches: 6. Germline V gene data show CDR1 as LGHNA and CDR2 as YNFKEQ. CDR3 coding DNA: TGTGCCAGCAGCCCATCCGGGACAGGGGTTCAGCCCCAGCATTTT. As protein: CASSPSGTGVQPQHF.

The chain has TRBV6-1 and TRBJ1-6; 7 nucleotides line up with TRBD1. CDR3 length: 17 amino acids. Unmatched junction bases numbered 7, after V lost 4 bases and J lost 1 base. CDR1 is MNHNS and CDR2 is SASEGT in the germline V gene. CDR3 amino acids: CASSGATGESYNSPLHF. The CDR3 DNA sequence: TGTGCCAGCAGTGGAGCCACAGGGGAGTCCTATAATTCACCCCTCCACTTT.

V usage is TRBV5-6 and J usage is TRBJ1-5; D is unclear. This CDR3 contains 16 residues. V lost 0 bases, J lost 0 bases, and 10 bases lay in between. CDR1 is SGHDT, CDR2 YYEEEE, per germline. CDR3 DNA: TGTGCCAGCAGCTTGGAGGGCATCGCTAGCAATCAGCCCCAGCATTTT. Translating gives CASSLEGIASNQPQHF.

The chain recombines TRBV10-2 with TRBJ1-1; no clear D. Per the germline V gene, CDR1 is WSHSY and CDR2 is SAAADI. This CDR3 is 16 amino acids long. Trimming shortened V by 6 bases and J by 0 bases, and 17 bases separated the two germline ends. The CDR3 nucleotides read TGCGCCAGCAGGGACCCTTGGGGTGTAATGAACACTGAAGCTTTCTTT. Encoded protein: CASRDPWGVMNTEAFF.

With regard to this clone: The germline gene is not matched at one end of the junction; a read error may be the cause. V and J are TRBV7-7 and TRBJ2-1; TRBD1 agrees at 8 bases. This CDR3 spans 13 amino acids. Germline CDR1 reads SSHAT; CDR2 reads FNYEAQ (reference sequence). CDR3 in DNA: TGTGCTAGCAGCTTGGACAGGGTTGGTGAGCAGTTCTTC. It encodes CASSLDRVGEQFF. Drawing the rest from reference TRBV7-7 and TRBJ2-1, the complete variable domain is GAGVSQSPRYKVTKRGQDVTLRCDPISSHATLYWYQQALGQGPEFLTYFNYEAQPDKSGLPSDRFSAERPEGSISTLTIQRTEQRDSAMYRCASSLDRVGEQFFGPGTRLTVL.

V is TRBV10-3 and J is TRBJ2-2; weak D call: TRBD2 (6 bases). Trimming stripped 0 bases from V and 6 bases from J, with 11 bases between. CDR3 length: 15 residues. Looked up from germline, CDR1 is ENHRY and CDR2 is SYGVKD. The CDR3 sequence: CAISESGLQSGELFF. The CDR3 nucleotides read TGTGCCATCAGTGAGTCAGGACTACAATCCGGGGAGCTGTTTTTT.

V gene TRBV6-5 combines with J gene TRBJ1-1; no firm D call. This CDR3 has 16 residues. Trimming took off 0 bases at V and 2 bases at J, with 13 bases between the two ends. CDR1 is MNHEY, CDR2 SVGAGI, per germline. The CDR3 DNA reads TGTGCCAGCAGTTACTCCAGGACTTCCCTTAACACTGAAGCTTTCTTT. This codes for CASSYSRTSLNTEAFF.

This clone has only one observation. This chain links TRBV11-1 with TRBJ1-1; D may be TRBD1 (6 bases). This CDR3 is built from 16 residues. The germline gives CDR1 SGHAT, CDR2 FQDESV (reference sequence). V was pared by 3 bases and J by 1 base, with 15 bases between. CDR3 in amino acids: CASSLSPGVENTEAFF. CDR3 nucleotide sequence: TGTGCCAGCAGCTTGTCCCCAGGGGTGGAGAACACTGAAGCTTTCTTT.

This chain uses TRBV9 with TRBJ1-3, with D possibly being TRBD1 (5 bases). In germline, CDR1 is SGDLS, CDR2 YYNGEE. This CDR3 comprises 15 residues. Trimming took 2 bases from V and 2 from J, leaving 11 bases between them. CDR3 amino acids: CASSVRGLAGNTIYF. The CDR3 DNA follows: TGTGCCAGCAGCGTTCGGGGACTGGCTGGAAACACCATATATTTT.